This T cell receptor (beta chain) was retrieved from a study of blood T cell repertoires in COVID-19 (dated by TCRdb to the early 2020s). About the full investigation: The collaborator samples originated in the United States, Italy and Spain and spanned the acute and convalescent phases of COVID-19. The material from the prospective study consisted of cDNA or gDNA derived from T cells, B-cell-depleted T cells, or PBMCs. Subjects who had been exposed to COVID-19, were actively infected with it, or had recovered from it provided the deeply sampled blood TCRbeta repertoires that made up the dataset. A freely available public database, intended as a resource for researchers studying the immune response to SARS-CoV-2, is where the repertoires were released. The samples were drawn from two sources: the first 160 participants of the ongoing ImmuneRACE study, and 1,200 or so subjects contributed by 6 global collaborators. The sample metadata nearly always contained a de-identified subject ID, COVID-19 status, age in years and sex. Where HLA class I and class II types were available, the types were taken from metadata supplied by the sample provider, not from assay-based typing. Broad study findings and their caveats: How much clinical and demographic metadata was included differed by source and by participant, and the metadata was provided uncurated.

Remarks on this clone: Its recognized antigen is unknown. The input lacks base qualities; no much larger clone sits a single base away.

CDR1 is given as LNHNV and CDR2 as YYDKDF, both from the germline V gene (reference sequence). The CDR3 goes from the cysteine to the phenylalanine over 17 residues. The kept DNA is CDR3 alone, 51 bases in frame from the first base. Relative to germline, V is missing 0 bases and J is missing 1 base, with 4 bases of the junction outside any gene match. Collaborating institutions collected whole blood in K2EDTA tubes following their own protocols. Collaborator samples were shipped for TCRbeta analysis as frozen whole blood, isolated PBMCs, or DNA extracted from either sample type. The immunoSEQ Assay, a bias-controlled multiplex PCR, was used to amplify TCRbeta CDR3 regions from genomic DNA. Per the authors' processing: The number of nucleated cells in each sample was estimated by amplification of reference gene primers within the assay. To quantify the absolute abundance of each unique TCRbeta CDR3 rearrangement, sequence reads were collapsed and filtered. Productive Simpson clonality was computed per sample as the square root of Simpson's diversity index over productive rearrangements. Here the immuneACCESS table is served through TCRdb, limited to in-frame sequences with V and J called. Missing clones are a known gap in these copies; in checked studies unresolved V genes cover under half, and the rest lacks a known reason. That table furnishes V, J and clone size, whereas the DNA furnished D and trimming. For this sample the table gives approximately 20,000 clones, of which about 88% were detected only once. Around 16% of the sample comes from the top ten.

The receptor comes from a man in his 70s with acute or convalescent COVID-19. Sample: peripheral blood. The chain joins TRBV15 to TRBJ2-2, with 8 central nucleotides matching TRBD1. At the DNA level, the sequence is TGTGCCACCAGCAGAGATACAGGACAGGGGAACACCGGGGAGCTGTTTTTT. This codes for CATSRDTGQGNTGELFF.